This passage covers 13 T cell receptor beta chains from one sample sequenced in a study of T-cell memory formation after mild COVID-19 (dated by TCRdb to the early 2020s). Receptor libraries were prepared by 5' RACE. TCRdb lists the instrument as Illumina NovaSeq 6000. Starting from the raw public reads, TCRdb applied fastp trimming at Q25, assembled clones with MiXCR and retained in-frame beta chains. One record per CDR3 amino acid sequence lists the most common genes and DNA. Within this sample are 400,000 to 500,000 distinct CDR3 sequences, with about a sixth of them counted one time only. 20% to 25% of the sample rests with the top ten. Material: PBMCs or a T cell subset sorted from them (not recorded which). All receptors derive from a man aged 18 to 29 who had mild COVID-19 (a few samples of this study predate the infection). The sample titles of this study are shuffled in the database, so cell type and time point are left out; the donor was told from shared clones.

This clonotype turned up a few times. The J gene is TRBJ2-5, the V gene TRBV5-4, with TRBD2 identical over 9 bases. CDR3 length equals 14 residues. CDR1 and CDR2 from the germline V gene are SGHNT and YYREEE (reference sequence). The trim removed 4 bases at V and 6 bases at J, leaving 7 bases unmatched. CDR3 sequence: CASSPGTSPQTQYF. In nucleotides, the CDR3 is TGTGCCAGCAGCCCTGGGACTAGCCCTCAGACCCAGTACTTC. The full variable domain, in which reference TRBV5-4 and TRBJ2-5 provide the parts outside the CDR3, is ETGVTQSPTHLIKTRGQQVTLRCSSQSGHNTVSWYQQALGQGPQFIFQYYREEENGRGNFPPRFSGLQFPNYSSELNVNALELDDSALYLCASSPGTSPQTQYFGPGTRLLVL.

This clonotype turned up a few times. An end of the junction does not agree with germline; a read error may underlie this. CDR3 coding DNA: TGTGCTAGCAGCTTAGGCGCAAGCTCCTACAATGAGCAGTTCTTC. Its translation: CASSLGASSYNEQFF. The chain is built from TRBV7-7 and TRBJ2-1; no firm D call. Germline V gene sequence: CDR1 SSHAT, CDR2 FNYEAQ (reference sequence). The CDR3 runs to 15 residues.

This clonotype was observed once. The genes are TRBV6-5 and TRBJ1-1; D unresolved. V shed 7 bases and J shed 1 base, with 13 bases lying between them. The CDR3 extends over 14 amino acids. Germline loops: CDR1 MNHEY, CDR2 SVGAGI. The CDR3 region is CASTLLGSNTEAFF. The CDR3 DNA sequence: TGTGCCAGCACCCTGTTGGGGTCGAACACTGAAGCTTTCTTT.

This clonotype has only a few counts. The CDR3: CASSFRVIPDTQYF. As DNA, the CDR3 is TGTGCCAGCAGCTTCAGGGTGATCCCAGATACGCAGTATTTT. This chain connects TRBV7-2 to TRBJ2-3; TRBD1 is a possible D gene (5 bases). Germline CDR1 is SGHTA and CDR2 is FQGNSA. V was clipped by 3 bases and J by 4 bases, with 11 bases between them. The CDR3 sequence is 14 residues long.

This sequence joins TRBV4-1 and TRBJ2-7; 8 bases agree with TRBD1. The CDR3 runs 16 residues. CDR1 and CDR2 from the germline V gene are MGHRA and YSYEKL. The V segment lost 4 bases and the J segment 2 bases; nucleotides outside the gene matches: 10. CDR3 coding DNA: TGCGCCAGCAGCCCTCCTCGGACAGGGATGCCCTACGAGCAGTACTTC. It translates to CASSPPRTGMPYEQYF.

The chain has TRBV5-1 and TRBJ2-3; the match to TRBD1 covers 8 bases. V dropped 5 bases and J dropped 5; count of bases not matched to a gene: 4. Germline CDR1 and CDR2: SGHRS and YFSETQ. This CDR3 is built from 13 residues. CDR3 bases: TGCGCCAGCAGGACAGGGGCGGAAGATACGCAGTATTTT. It translates to CASRTGAEDTQYF. Full variable domain (rest looked up from reference TRBV5-1 and TRBJ2-3): KAGVTQTPRYLIKTRGQQVTLSCSPISGHRSVSWYQQTPGQGLQFLFEYFSETQRNKGNFPGRFSGRQFSNSRSEMNVSTLELGDSALYLCASRTGAEDTQYFGPGTRLTVL.

The rearrangement uses TRBV12-5 and TRBJ2-3, with D unresolved. The CDR3 length is 13 residues. With 6 bases removed from V and 5 bases from J, the gap between germline ends came to 12 bases. The germline V gene has CDR1 LGHNT and CDR2 FRNRAP. The chain's CDR3 is CASGSTLVDTQYF. CDR3 DNA sequence: TGTGCTAGTGGATCCACTCTTGTAGATACGCAGTATTTT. Full variable domain (missing parts from reference TRBV12-5 and TRBJ2-3): DARVTQTPRHKVTEMGQEVTMRCQPILGHNTVFWYRQTMMQGLELLAYFRNRAPLDDSGMPKDRFSAEMPDATLATLKIQPSEPRDSAVYFCASGSTLVDTQYFGPGTRLTVL.

The chain joins TRBV20-1 to TRBJ2-2, with 11 bases aligning to TRBD2. V gave up 0 bases and J gave up 2 bases; unmatched junction bases: 5. Germline assignment: CDR1 DFQATT and CDR2 SNEGSKA (reference sequence). This CDR3 is 17 amino acids long. CDR3: CSARDRLAGLNTGELFF. In DNA, the CDR3 is TGCAGTGCTAGAGATCGACTAGCGGGGCTAAACACCGGGGAGCTGTTTTTT.

This rearrangement joins TRBV2 to TRBJ2-7; a weak D match, TRBD1 (6 bases). Germline values: CDR1 SNHLY, CDR2 FYNNEI. CDR3 size: 13 residues. Trimming stripped 8 bases from V and 6 bases from J, with 17 bases between. The CDR3 loop is CASCQGPLSEQYV. CDR3 DNA sequence: TGTGCCAGCTGCCAGGGGCCCCTGAGCGAGCAGTACGTC.

This clonotype showed up just a few times. The rearrangement joins TRBV7-2 to TRBJ2-1, with TRBD2 identical over 15 bases. V lost 3 bases and J lost 6; bases outside the gene matches: 6. The V gene's germline CDR1 is SGHTA and CDR2 FQGNSA. The CDR3 has 17 residues. The CDR3 nucleotides read TGTGCCAGCAGCTTCGGACTAGCGGGGGGGCCTTCCAATGAGCAGTTCTTC. Protein product: CASSFGLAGGPSNEQFF.

The CDR3 spells CATSRGGRRTDTQYF. DNA of the CDR3: TGTGCCACCAGCAGAGGCGGGAGGAGGACAGATACGCAGTATTTT. The chain combines TRBV15 with TRBJ2-3; TRBD2 aligns across 8 bases. With V trimmed by 1 base and J by 3 bases, 3 bases remained unmatched. The CDR3 consists of 15 residues. Germline loops: CDR1 LNHNV, CDR2 YYDKDF (reference sequence).

The V and J genes are TRBV9 and TRBJ2-2, with D possibly TRBD1 on 6 matching bases. Trimming took off 3 bases at V and 3 bases at J, with 18 bases between the two ends. From germline, CDR1 is SGDLS and CDR2 YYNGEE. This CDR3 has 17 residues. CDR3: CASSAAAGGAYTGELFF. In DNA form, the CDR3 reads TGTGCCAGCAGCGCCGCCGCTGGGGGCGCGTACACCGGGGAGCTGTTTTTT.

This chain joins TRBV7-9 and TRBJ2-7; D may be TRBD1 (6 bases). V lost 5 bases and J lost 1, with 18 bases in between. The CDR3 spans 16 residues. Germline CDR1 is SEHNR and CDR2 is FQNEAQ (reference sequence). The CDR3 here is CASSLTTGRDSYEQYF. CDR3 nucleotide sequence: TGTGCCAGCAGCCTAACGACAGGACGCGATTCCTACGAGCAGTACTTC. The whole variable domain, remainder taken from reference TRBV7-9 and TRBJ2-7, is DTGVSQNPRHKITKRGQNVTFRCDPISEHNRLYWYRQTLGQGPEFLTYFQNEAQLEKSRLLSDRFSAERPKGSFSTLEIQRTEQGDSAMYLCASSLTTGRDSYEQYFGPGTRLTVT.